The present TCR beta chain was sequenced within a study of blood T cell repertoires in COVID-19. Overall study context: Whether acute or convalescent, the COVID-19 samples came from the United States, Italy and Spain.

CDR3 size: 13 residues. CDR1 is MNHNS and CDR2 is SASEGT in the germline V gene. The V gene end was trimmed by 2 bases and the J gene end by 9 bases; junction bases not matched to a gene: 6. Profiled with immunoSEQ multiplex PCR; TCRdb holds only in-frame clones, not every one. The sample carries more than 85,000 clones, around 84% recorded once. The chain carries TRBV6-1 and TRBJ2-7, with 8 positions matching TRBD2. Sequenced: peripheral blood. The TCR comes from a man in his sixties with acute or convalescent COVID-19. Here the CDR3 reads CASSERGAGVQYF. CDR3 nucleotide sequence: TGTGCCAGCAGTGAAAGGGGAGCGGGGGTGCAGTACTTC.